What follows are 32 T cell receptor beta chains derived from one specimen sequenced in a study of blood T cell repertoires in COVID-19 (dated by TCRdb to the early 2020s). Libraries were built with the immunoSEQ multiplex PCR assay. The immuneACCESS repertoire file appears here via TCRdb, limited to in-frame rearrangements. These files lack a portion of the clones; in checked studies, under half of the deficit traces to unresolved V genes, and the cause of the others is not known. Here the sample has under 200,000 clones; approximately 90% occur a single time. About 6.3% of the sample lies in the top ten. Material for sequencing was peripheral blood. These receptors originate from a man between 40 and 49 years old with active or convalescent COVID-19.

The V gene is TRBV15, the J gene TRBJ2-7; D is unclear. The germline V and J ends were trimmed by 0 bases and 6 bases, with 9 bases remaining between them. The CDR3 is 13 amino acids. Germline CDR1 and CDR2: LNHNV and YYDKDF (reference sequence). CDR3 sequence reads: CATSRDQIREQYF. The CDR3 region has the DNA TGTGCCACCAGCAGAGATCAGATCCGCGAGCAGTACTTC.

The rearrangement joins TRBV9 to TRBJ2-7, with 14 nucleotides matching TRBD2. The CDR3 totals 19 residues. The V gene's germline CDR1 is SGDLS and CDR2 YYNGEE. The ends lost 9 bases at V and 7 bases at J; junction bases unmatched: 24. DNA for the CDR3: TGTGCCACCCGAATCACGACTAGCGGGAGGGCAATGGGTGGGTCGGAGCAGTACTTC. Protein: CATRITTSGRAMGGSEQYF.

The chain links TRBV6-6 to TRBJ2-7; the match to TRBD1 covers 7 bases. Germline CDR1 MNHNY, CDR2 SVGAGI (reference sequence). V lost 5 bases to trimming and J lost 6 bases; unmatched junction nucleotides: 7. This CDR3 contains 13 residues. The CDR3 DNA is TGTGCCAGCAGTATTAGGGGGCCAGGCGAGCAGTACTTC. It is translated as CASSIRGPGEQYF.

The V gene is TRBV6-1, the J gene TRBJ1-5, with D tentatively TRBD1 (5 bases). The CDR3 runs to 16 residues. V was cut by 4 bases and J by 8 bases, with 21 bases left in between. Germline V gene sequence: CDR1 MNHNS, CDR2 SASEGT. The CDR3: CASSGAGRRSGEPQHF. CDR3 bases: TGTGCCAGCAGTGGGGCAGGGAGACGAAGCGGGGAGCCCCAGCATTTT.

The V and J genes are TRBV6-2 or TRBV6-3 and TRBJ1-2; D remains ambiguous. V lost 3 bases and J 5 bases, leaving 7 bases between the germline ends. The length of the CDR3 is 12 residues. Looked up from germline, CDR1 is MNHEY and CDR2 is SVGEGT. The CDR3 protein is CASSYTLYGYTF. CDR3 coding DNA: TGTGCCAGCAGTTATACGCTATATGGCTACACCTTC.

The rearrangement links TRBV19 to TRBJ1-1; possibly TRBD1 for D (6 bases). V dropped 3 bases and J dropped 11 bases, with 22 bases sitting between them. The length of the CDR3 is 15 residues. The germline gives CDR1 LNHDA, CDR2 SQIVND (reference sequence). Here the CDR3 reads CASSISGTRDQGAFF. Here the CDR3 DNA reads TGTGCCAGTAGTATCTCAGGGACAAGGGACCAAGGGGCTTTCTTT.

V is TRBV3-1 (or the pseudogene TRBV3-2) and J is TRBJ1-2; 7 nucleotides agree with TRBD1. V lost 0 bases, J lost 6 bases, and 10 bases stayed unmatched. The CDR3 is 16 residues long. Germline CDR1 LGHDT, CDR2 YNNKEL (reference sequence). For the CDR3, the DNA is TGTGCCAGCAGCCAAGAGGGACAGCGGTCGCGGGATGGCTACACCTTC. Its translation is CASSQEGQRSRDGYTF.

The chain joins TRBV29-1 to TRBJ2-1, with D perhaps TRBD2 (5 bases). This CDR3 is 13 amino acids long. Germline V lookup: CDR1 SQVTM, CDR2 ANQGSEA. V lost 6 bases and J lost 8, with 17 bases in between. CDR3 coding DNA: TGCAGCGTCTTCTCGACTAATCGAGATGAGCAGTTCTTC. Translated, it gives CSVFSTNRDEQFF.

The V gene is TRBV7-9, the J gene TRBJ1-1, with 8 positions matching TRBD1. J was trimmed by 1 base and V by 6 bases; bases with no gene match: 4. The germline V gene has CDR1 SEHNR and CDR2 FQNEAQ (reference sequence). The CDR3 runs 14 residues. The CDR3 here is CASRLDRANTEAFF. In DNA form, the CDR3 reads TGTGCCAGCAGACTGGACAGGGCGAACACTGAAGCTTTCTTT. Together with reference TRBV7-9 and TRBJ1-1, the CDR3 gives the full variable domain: DTGVSQNPRHKITKRGQNVTFRCDPISEHNRLYWYRQTLGQGPEFLTYFQNEAQLEKSRLLSDRFSAERPKGSFSTLEIQRTEQGDSAMYLCASRLDRANTEAFFGQGTRLTVV.

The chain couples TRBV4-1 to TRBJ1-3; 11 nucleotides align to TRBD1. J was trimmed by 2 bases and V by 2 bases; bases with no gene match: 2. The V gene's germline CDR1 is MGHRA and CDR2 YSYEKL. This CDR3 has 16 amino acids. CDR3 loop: CASSQPGQGAGNTIYF. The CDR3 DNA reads TGCGCCAGCAGCCAACCGGGACAGGGGGCTGGAAACACCATATATTTT.

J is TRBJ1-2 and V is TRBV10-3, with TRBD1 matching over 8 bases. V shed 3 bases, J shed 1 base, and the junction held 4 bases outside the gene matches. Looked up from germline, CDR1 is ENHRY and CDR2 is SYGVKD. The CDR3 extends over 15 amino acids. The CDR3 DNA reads TGTGCCATCAGTGACCAACAGGGGGGTAACTATGGCTACACCTTC. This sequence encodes CAISDQQGGNYGYTF.

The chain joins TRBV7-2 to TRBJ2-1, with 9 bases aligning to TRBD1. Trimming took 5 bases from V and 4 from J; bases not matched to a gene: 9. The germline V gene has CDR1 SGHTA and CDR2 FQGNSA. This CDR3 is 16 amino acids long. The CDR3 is CASSLRTGEPYNEQFF. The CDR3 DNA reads TGTGCCAGCAGCCTTCGGACAGGGGAGCCATACAATGAGCAGTTCTTC.

The CDR3 DNA reads TGCGCCAGCAGCACGTCGGGAGGGCCGGTGAGGGCCCCTCAGCAGTTCTTC. Encoded protein: CASSTSGGPVRAPQQFF. V is TRBV5-1 and J is TRBJ2-1, with 8 bases that match TRBD2. V shed 4 bases and J 11 bases; nucleotides not matched to a gene: 20. From germline, CDR1 is SGHRS and CDR2 YFSETQ. This CDR3 spans 17 amino acids.

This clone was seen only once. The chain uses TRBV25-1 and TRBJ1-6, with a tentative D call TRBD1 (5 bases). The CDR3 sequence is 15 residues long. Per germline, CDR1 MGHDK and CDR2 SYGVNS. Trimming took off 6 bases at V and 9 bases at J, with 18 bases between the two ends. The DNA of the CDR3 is TGTGCCAGCAGAACCCGTGGGGCTACCGGTTCACCCCTCCACTTT. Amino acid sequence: CASRTRGATGSPLHF.

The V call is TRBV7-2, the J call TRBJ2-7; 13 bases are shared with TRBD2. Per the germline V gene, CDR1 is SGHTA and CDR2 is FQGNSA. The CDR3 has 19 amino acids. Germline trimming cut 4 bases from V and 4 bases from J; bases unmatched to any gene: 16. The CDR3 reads CASSSSLQGLAGFGYEQYF. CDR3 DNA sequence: TGTGCCAGCAGCTCCTCGCTGCAGGGACTAGCGGGATTTGGTTACGAGCAGTACTTC.

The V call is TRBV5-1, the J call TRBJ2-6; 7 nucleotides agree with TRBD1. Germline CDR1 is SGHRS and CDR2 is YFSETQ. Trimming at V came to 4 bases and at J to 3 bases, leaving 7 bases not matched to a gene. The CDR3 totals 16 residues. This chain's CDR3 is CASSGHPGGGANVLTF. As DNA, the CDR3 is TGCGCCAGCAGCGGTCATCCAGGGGGTGGGGCCAACGTCCTGACTTTC.

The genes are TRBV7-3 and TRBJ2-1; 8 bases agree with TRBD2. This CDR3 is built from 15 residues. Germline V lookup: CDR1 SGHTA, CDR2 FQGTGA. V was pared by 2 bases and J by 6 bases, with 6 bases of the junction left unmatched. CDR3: CASSLQAGAGNEQFF. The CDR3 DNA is TGTGCCAGCAGCTTACAAGCGGGGGCGGGCAATGAGCAGTTCTTC.

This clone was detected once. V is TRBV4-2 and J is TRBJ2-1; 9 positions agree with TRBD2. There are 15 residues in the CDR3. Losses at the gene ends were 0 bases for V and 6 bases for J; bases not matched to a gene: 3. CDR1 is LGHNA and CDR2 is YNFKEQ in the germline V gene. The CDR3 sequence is CASSQDSGGPNEQFF. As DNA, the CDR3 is TGTGCCAGCAGCCAAGATAGCGGGGGCCCCAATGAGCAGTTCTTC.

In nucleotides, the CDR3 is TGCAGCGTCTTCAGGGTGGCTGAAGCTTTCTTT. Translated, it gives CSVFRVAEAFF. The chain carries TRBV29-1 and TRBJ1-1, with D possibly TRBD1 on 5 matching bases. The germline gives CDR1 SQVTM, CDR2 ANQGSEA. V lost 6 bases to trimming and J lost 6 bases, with 11 bases between them. The CDR3 runs 11 residues.

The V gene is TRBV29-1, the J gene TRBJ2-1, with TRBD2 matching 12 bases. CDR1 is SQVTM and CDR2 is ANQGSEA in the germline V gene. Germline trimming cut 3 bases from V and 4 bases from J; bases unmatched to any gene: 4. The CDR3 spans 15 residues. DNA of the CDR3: TGCAGCGTTGAGACTAGCGGGAGTATGTACAATGAGCAGTTCTTC. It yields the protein CSVETSGSMYNEQFF.

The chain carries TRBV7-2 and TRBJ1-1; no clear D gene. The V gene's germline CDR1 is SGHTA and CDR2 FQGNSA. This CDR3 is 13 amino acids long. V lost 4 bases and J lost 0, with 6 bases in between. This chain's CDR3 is CASSYQMNTEAFF. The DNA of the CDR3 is TGTGCCAGCAGCTACCAGATGAACACTGAAGCTTTCTTT.

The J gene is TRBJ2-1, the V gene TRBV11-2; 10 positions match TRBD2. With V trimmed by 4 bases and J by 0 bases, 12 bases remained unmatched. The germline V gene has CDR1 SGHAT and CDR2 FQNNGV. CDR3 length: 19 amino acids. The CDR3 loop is CASSWSSSGSPSSYNEQFF. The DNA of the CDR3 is TGTGCCAGCAGCTGGTCTTCTAGCGGGAGCCCTAGCTCCTACAATGAGCAGTTCTTC.

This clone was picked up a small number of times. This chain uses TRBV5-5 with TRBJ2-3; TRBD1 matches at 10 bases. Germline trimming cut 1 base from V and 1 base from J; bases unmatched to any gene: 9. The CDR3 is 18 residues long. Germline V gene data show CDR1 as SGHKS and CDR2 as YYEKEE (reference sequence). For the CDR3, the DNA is TGTGCCAGCAGCTTGCGCGGACAGGGGGGGACCCGCACAGATACGCAGTATTTT. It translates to CASSLRGQGGTRTDTQYF.

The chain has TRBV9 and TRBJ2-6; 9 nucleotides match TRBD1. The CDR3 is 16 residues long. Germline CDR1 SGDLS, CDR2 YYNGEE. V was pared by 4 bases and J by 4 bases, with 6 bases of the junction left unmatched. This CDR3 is CASSTGQGTGANVLTF. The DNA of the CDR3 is TGTGCCAGCAGCACGGGACAGGGTACCGGGGCCAACGTCCTGACTTTC.

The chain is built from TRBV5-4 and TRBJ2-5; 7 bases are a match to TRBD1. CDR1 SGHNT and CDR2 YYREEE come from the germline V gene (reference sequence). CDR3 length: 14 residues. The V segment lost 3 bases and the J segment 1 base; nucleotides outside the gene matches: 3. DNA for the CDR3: TGTGCCAGCAGCTCCGACAGGGCCCAAGAGACCCAGTACTTC. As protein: CASSSDRAQETQYF.

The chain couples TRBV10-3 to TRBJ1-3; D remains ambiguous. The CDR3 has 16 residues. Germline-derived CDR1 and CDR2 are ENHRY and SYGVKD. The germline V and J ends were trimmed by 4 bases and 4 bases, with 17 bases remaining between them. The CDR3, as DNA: TGTGCCATCAGTGTGGGCGCAGGAACCTCGGGAAACACCATATATTTT. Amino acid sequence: CAISVGAGTSGNTIYF.

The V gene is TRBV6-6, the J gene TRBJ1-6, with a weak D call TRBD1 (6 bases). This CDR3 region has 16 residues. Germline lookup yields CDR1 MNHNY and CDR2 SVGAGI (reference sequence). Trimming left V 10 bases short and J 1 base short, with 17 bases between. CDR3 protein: CATRGGGGSYNSPLHF. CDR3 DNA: TGTGCCACTAGGGGGGGCGGTGGGTCCTATAATTCACCCCTCCACTTT.

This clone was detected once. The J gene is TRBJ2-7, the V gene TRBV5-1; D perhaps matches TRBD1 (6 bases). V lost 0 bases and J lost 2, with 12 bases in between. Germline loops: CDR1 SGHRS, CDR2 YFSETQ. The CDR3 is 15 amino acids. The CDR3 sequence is CASSLEGTNPYEQYF. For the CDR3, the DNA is TGCGCCAGCAGCTTGGAGGGGACAAACCCCTACGAGCAGTACTTC.

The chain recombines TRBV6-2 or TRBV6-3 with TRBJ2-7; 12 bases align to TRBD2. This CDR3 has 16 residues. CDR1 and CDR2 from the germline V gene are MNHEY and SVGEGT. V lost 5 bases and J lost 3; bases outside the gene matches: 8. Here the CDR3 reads CASSTRTSGINYEQYF. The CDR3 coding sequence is TGTGCCAGCAGTACCCGGACTAGCGGGATTAACTACGAGCAGTACTTC.

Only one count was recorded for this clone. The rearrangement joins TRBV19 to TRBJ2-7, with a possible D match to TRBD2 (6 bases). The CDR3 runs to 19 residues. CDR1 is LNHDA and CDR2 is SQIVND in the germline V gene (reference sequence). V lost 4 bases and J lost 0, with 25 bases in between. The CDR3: CASSTNTARGTTSSYEQYF. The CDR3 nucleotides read TGTGCCAGTAGTACAAACACGGCGCGGGGAACTACGAGCTCCTACGAGCAGTACTTC.

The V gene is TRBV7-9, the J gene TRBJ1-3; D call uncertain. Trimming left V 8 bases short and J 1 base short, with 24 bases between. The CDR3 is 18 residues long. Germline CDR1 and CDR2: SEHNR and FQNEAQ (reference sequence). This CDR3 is CASALSGRGPESGNTIYF. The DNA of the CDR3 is TGTGCCAGCGCCCTTTCCGGCCGAGGTCCGGAATCTGGAAACACCATATATTTT.

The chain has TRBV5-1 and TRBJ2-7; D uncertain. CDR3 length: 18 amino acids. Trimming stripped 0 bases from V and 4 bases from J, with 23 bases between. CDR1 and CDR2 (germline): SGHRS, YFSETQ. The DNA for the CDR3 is TGCGCCAGCAGCTTGGGCCCCTCCGACGGCGCGAGAGGTTACGAGCAGTACTTC. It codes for CASSLGPSDGARGYEQYF. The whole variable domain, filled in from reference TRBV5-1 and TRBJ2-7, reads KAGVTQTPRYLIKTRGQQVTLSCSPISGHRSVSWYQQTPGQGLQFLFEYFSETQRNKGNFPGRFSGRQFSNSRSEMNVSTLELGDSALYLCASSLGPSDGARGYEQYFGPGTRLTVT.